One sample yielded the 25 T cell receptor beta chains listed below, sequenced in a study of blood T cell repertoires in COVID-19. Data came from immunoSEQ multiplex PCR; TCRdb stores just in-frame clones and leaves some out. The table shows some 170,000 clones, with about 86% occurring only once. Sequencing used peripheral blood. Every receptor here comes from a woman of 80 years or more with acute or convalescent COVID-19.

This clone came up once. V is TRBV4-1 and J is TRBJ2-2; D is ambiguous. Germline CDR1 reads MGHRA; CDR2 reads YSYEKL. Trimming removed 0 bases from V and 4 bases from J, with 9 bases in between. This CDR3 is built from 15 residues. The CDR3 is CASSQETRGTGELFF. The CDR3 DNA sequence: TGCGCCAGCAGCCAAGAAACTCGAGGCACCGGGGAGCTGTTTTTT.

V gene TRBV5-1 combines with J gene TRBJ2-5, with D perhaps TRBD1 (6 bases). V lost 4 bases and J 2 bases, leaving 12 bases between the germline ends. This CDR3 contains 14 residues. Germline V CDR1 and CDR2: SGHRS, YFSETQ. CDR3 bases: TGCGCCAGCAGCAACGGACAGCTACAAGAGACCCAGTACTTC. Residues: CASSNGQLQETQYF.

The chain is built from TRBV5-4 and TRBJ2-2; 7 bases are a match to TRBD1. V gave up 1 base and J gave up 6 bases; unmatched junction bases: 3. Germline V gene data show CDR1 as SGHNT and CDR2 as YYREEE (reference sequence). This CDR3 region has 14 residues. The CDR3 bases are TGTGCCAGCAGCTTGACAGGGGCCTCCGGGGAGCTGTTTTTT. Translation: CASSLTGASGELFF.

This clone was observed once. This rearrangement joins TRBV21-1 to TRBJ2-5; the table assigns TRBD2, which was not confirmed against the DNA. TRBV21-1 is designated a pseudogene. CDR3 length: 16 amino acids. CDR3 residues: CASSKGGPLVIGTQYF. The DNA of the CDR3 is TGTGCCAGCAGCAAAGGCGGGCCACTCGTCATTGGGACCCAGTACTTC.

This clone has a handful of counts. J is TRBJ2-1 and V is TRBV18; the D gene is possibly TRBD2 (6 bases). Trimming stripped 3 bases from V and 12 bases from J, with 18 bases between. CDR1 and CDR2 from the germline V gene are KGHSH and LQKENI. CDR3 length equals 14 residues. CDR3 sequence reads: CASSPGPGPAGQFF. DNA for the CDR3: TGTGCCAGCTCACCGGGACCGGGGCCAGCGGGGCAGTTCTTC.

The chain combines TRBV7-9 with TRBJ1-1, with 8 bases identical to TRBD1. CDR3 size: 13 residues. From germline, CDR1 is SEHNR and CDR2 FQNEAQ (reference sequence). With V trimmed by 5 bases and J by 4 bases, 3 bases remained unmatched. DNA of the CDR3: TGTGCCAGCAGCGGTACAGGGGGCACTGAAGCTTTCTTT. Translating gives CASSGTGGTEAFF.

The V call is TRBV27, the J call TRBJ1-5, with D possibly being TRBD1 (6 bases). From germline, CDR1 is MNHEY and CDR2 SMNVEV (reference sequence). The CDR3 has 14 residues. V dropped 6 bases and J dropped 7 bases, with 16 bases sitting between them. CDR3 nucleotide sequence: TGTGCCAGCAGCGGAGACAGGCACGGCCAGCCCCAGCATTTT. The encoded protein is CASSGDRHGQPQHF.

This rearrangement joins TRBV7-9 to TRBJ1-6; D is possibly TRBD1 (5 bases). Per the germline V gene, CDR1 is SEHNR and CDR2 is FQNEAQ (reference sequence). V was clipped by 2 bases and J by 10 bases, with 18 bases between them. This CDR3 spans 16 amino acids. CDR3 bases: TGTGCCAGCAGCTTATCGGGTGGAGGGGCGGAATCACCCCTCCACTTT. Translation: CASSLSGGGAESPLHF.

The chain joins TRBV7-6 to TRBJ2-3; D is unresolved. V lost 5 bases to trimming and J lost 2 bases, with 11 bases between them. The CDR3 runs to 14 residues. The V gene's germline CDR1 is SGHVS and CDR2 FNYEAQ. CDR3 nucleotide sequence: TGTGCCAGCAGCCGTTCCGGTCCCACAGATACGCAGTATTTT. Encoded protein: CASSRSGPTDTQYF. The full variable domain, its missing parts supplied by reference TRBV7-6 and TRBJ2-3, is GAGVSQSPRYKVTKRGQDVALRCDPISGHVSLYWYRQALGQGPEFLTYFNYEAQQDKSGLPNDRFSAERPEGSISTLTIQRTEQRDSAMYRCASSRSGPTDTQYFGPGTRLTVL.

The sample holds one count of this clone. The CDR3 loop reads CASSSRSSPDSPLHF. CDR3 in DNA: TGTGCCAGCAGCTCCCGAAGTTCTCCGGATTCACCCCTCCACTTT. The genes are TRBV7-9 and TRBJ1-6; D remains unclear. Deletions cut 4 bases from V and 8 bases from J, with 15 bases between. There are 15 residues in the CDR3. Germline values: CDR1 SEHNR, CDR2 FQNEAQ (reference sequence).

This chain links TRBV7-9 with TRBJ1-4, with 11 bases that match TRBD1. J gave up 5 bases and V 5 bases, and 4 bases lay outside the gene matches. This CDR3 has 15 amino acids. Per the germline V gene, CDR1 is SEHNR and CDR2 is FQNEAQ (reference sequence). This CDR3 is CASSRTGGGNEKLFF. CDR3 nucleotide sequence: TGTGCCAGCAGCCGGACAGGGGGCGGCAATGAAAAACTGTTTTTT.

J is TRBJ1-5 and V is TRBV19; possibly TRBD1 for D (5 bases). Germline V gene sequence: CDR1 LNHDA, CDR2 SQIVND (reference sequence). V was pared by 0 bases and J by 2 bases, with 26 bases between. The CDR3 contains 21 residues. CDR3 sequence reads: CASSIDLRAGSTLEGNQPQHF. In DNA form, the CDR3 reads TGTGCCAGTAGTATAGACCTGCGCGCAGGGTCCACTTTAGAAGGCAATCAGCCCCAGCATTTT.

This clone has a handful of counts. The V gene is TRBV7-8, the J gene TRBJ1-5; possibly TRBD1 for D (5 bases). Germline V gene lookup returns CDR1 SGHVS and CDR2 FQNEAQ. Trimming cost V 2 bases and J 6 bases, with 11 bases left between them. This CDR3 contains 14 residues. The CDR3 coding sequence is TGTGCCAGCAGCTTATCGGCAGGGCTTCAGCCCCAGCATTTT. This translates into CASSLSAGLQPQHF.

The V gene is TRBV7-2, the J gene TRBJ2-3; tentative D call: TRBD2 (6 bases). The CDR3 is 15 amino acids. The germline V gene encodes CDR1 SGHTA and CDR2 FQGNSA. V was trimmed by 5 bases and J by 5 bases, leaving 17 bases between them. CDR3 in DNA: TGTGCCAGCAGCCCAAGGAGCGTCGGGGGAGATACGCAGTATTTT. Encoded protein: CASSPRSVGGDTQYF.

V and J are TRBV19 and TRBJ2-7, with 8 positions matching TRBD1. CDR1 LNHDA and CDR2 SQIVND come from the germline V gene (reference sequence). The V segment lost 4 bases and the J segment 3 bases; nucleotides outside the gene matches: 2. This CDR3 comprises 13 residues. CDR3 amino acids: CASSTGQGYEQYF. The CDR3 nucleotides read TGTGCCAGTAGTACCGGACAGGGCTACGAGCAGTACTTC. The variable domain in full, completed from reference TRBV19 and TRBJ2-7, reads DGGITQSPKYLFRKEGQNVTLSCEQNLNHDAMYWYRQDPGQGLRLIYYSQIVNDFQKGDIAEGYSVSREKKESFPLTVTSAQKNPTAFYLCASSTGQGYEQYFGPGTRLTVT.

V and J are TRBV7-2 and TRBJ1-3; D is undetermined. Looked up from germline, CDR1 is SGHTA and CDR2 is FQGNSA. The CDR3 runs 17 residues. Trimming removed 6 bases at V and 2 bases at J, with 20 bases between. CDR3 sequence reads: CASRKERLSAPGNTIYF. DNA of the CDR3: TGTGCCAGCAGAAAAGAGAGGCTCAGCGCGCCTGGAAACACCATATATTTT. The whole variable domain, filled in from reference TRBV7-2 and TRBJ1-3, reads GAGVSQSPSNKVTEKGKDVELRCDPISGHTALYWYRQSLGQGLEFLIYFQGNSAPDKSGLPSDRFSAERTGGSVSTLTIQRTQQEDSAVYLCASRKERLSAPGNTIYFGEGSWLTVV.

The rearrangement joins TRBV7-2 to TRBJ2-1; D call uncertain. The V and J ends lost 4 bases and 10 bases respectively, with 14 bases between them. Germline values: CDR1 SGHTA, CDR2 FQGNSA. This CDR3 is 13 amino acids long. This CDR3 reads CASSSDLGKEQFF. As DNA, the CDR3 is TGTGCCAGCAGCTCAGACCTAGGCAAAGAGCAGTTCTTC.

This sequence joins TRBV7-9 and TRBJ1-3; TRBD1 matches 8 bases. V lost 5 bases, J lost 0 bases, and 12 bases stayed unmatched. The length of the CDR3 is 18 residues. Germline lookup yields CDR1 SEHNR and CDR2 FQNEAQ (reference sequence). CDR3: CASSQLTGTGSSGNTIYF. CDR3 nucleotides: TGTGCCAGCAGCCAGTTGACCGGGACAGGTAGCTCTGGAAACACCATATATTTT.

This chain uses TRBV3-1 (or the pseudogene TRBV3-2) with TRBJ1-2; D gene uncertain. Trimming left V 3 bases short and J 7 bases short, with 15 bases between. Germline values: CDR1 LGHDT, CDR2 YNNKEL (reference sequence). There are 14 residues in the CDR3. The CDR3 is CASSQRQILLGYTF. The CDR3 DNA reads TGTGCCAGCAGCCAGCGGCAGATTCTTCTTGGCTACACCTTC.

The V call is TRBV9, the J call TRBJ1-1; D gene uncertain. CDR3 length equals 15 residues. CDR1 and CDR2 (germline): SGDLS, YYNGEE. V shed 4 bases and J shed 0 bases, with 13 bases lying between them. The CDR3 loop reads CASSPRWSMNTEAFF. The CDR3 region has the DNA TGTGCCAGCAGCCCCCGGTGGAGTATGAACACTGAAGCTTTCTTT.

The CDR3 sequence: CASSFQPRTGGPGELFF. In DNA form, the CDR3 reads TGTGCCAGCAGCTTCCAGCCGAGGACAGGCGGACCCGGGGAGCTGTTTTTT. The gene calls are TRBV7-6 and TRBJ2-2, with 7 bases lining up with TRBD1. V shed 3 bases and J 6 bases; nucleotides not matched to a gene: 13. In germline, CDR1 is SGHVS, CDR2 FNYEAQ. CDR3 size: 17 residues.

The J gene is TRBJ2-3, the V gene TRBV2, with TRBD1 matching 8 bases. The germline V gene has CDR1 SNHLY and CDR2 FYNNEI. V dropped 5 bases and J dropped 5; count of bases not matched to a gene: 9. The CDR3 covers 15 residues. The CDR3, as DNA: TGTGCCAGCAGTTCTTCCGGGACAGGAAAAGATACGCAGTATTTT. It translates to CASSSSGTGKDTQYF.

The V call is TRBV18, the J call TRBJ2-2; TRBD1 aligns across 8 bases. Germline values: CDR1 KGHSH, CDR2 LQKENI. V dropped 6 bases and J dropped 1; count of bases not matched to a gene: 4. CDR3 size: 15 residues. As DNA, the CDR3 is TGTGCCAGCTCCGCCGGGACAGGGAACACCGGGGAGCTGTTTTTT. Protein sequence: CASSAGTGNTGELFF.

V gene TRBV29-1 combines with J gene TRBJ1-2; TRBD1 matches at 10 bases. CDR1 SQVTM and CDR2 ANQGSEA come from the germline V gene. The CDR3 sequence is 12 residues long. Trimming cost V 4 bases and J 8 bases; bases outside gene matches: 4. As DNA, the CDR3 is TGCAGCGTTGGGGACAGGGGTGGGGGCTACACCTTC. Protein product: CSVGDRGGGYTF.

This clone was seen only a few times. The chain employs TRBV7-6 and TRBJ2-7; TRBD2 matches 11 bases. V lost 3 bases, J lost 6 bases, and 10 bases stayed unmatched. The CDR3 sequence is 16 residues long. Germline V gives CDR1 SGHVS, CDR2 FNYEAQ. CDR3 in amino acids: CASSFRIAGGYAEQYF. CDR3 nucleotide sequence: TGTGCCAGCAGCTTCCGAATAGCGGGAGGGTACGCCGAGCAGTACTTC. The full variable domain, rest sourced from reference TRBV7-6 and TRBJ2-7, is GAGVSQSPRYKVTKRGQDVALRCDPISGHVSLYWYRQALGQGPEFLTYFNYEAQQDKSGLPNDRFSAERPEGSISTLTIQRTEQRDSAMYRCASSFRIAGGYAEQYFGPGTRLTVT.